One sample yielded the 18 T cell receptor beta chains listed below, sequenced in a study of cytomegalovirus exposure and HLA in healthy donors. The study ran its PCR with 60 Vbeta and 13 Jbeta primers. TCRdb's copy holds only in-frame clones and misses some; the assay was immunoSEQ multiplex PCR. Among 150,000 or so clones listed, around 75% were seen once. What was sequenced was PBMCs. These receptors were collected from a man aged 25-45 years in good health and CMV-seropositive.

The chain joins TRBV9 to TRBJ2-1; a possible D gene is TRBD1 (5 bases). The V end lost 4 bases, the J end lost 7 bases, and 15 bases lay between the germline ends. Germline loops: CDR1 SGDLS, CDR2 YYNGEE. The CDR3 sequence is 14 residues long. CDR3 amino acids: CASSPRQGGNEQFF. DNA for the CDR3: TGTGCCAGCAGCCCCCGCCAGGGTGGGAATGAGCAGTTCTTC.

V gene TRBV5-1 combines with J gene TRBJ2-5; TRBD2 aligns across 13 bases. The length of the CDR3 is 19 residues. Germline trimming cut 3 bases from V and 5 bases from J; bases unmatched to any gene: 16. Germline-derived CDR1 and CDR2 are SGHRS and YFSETQ. The CDR3 protein is CASSSPRTSGRGFVETQYF. The CDR3 region has the DNA TGCGCCAGCAGCTCTCCTAGGACTAGCGGGAGAGGCTTCGTGGAGACCCAGTACTTC. Full variable domain (rest looked up from reference TRBV5-1 and TRBJ2-5): KAGVTQTPRYLIKTRGQQVTLSCSPISGHRSVSWYQQTPGQGLQFLFEYFSETQRNKGNFPGRFSGRQFSNSRSEMNVSTLELGDSALYLCASSSPRTSGRGFVETQYFGPGTRLLVL.

The chain joins TRBV10-3 to TRBJ2-2; 16 bases fit TRBD2. The CDR3 length is 16 residues. CDR1 and CDR2 from the germline V gene are ENHRY and SYGVKD. Germline trimming cut 5 bases from V and 6 bases from J; bases unmatched to any gene: 3. DNA of the CDR3: TGTGCCATCAGTTCGGGACTAGCGGGGGGGCCCGGGGAGCTGTTTTTT. This translates into CAISSGLAGGPGELFF.

The rearrangement uses TRBV5-5 and TRBJ2-3; 9 bases map to TRBD1. Germline trimming cut 5 bases from V and 1 base from J; bases unmatched to any gene: 8. Germline V gene lookup returns CDR1 SGHKS and CDR2 YYEKEE (reference sequence). This CDR3 region has 16 residues. The CDR3 nucleotides are TGTGCCAGCAGTCTCGGGACAGGGCCGGGCACAGATACGCAGTATTTT. The encoded protein is CASSLGTGPGTDTQYF.

The V call is TRBV29-1, the J call TRBJ1-2; a possible D gene is TRBD1 (6 bases). The CDR3 covers 13 residues. The germline V and J ends were trimmed by 6 bases and 10 bases, with 21 bases remaining between them. Germline CDR1 and CDR2: SQVTM and ANQGSEA. The CDR3 loop is CSVTRTAGGLYTF. CDR3 nucleotides: TGCAGCGTGACCCGCACGGCGGGGGGCCTCTACACCTTC.

The gene calls are TRBV25-1 and TRBJ2-5; D ambiguous. V lost 7 bases and J lost 3, with 6 bases in between. Germline CDR1 is MGHDK and CDR2 is SYGVNS. This CDR3 contains 11 residues. The CDR3 sequence is CASTFEETQYF. The CDR3 DNA is TGTGCCAGCACTTTCGAAGAGACCCAGTACTTC.

The chain uses TRBV28 and TRBJ2-7, with TRBD1 as a possible D gene (6 bases). The CDR3 consists of 12 residues. Germline CDR1 is MDHEN and CDR2 is SYDVKM. Trimming removed 8 bases at V and 5 bases at J, with 13 bases between. CDR3 amino acids: CASYDRRDEQYF. CDR3 bases: TGTGCCAGCTATGACAGGCGCGACGAGCAGTACTTC. Supplemented by reference TRBV28 and TRBJ2-7, the full variable domain reads DVKVTQSSRYLVKRTGEKVFLECVQDMDHENMFWYRQDPGLGLRLIYFSYDVKMKEKGDIPEGYSVSREKKERFSLILESASTNQTSMYLCASYDRRDEQYFGPGTRLTVT.

This sequence joins TRBV9 and TRBJ2-5, with TRBD1 identical over 9 bases. This CDR3 has 17 amino acids. V shed 4 bases and J 3 bases; nucleotides not matched to a gene: 13. In germline, CDR1 is SGDLS, CDR2 YYNGEE. CDR3 in amino acids: CASSLPRDRVWEETQYF. The CDR3, as DNA: TGTGCCAGCAGCTTACCCCGGGACAGGGTCTGGGAAGAGACCCAGTACTTC.

The chain uses TRBV5-6 and TRBJ1-1, with no clear D. Germline V gene sequence: CDR1 SGHDT, CDR2 YYEEEE. The CDR3 runs 16 residues. The ends were cut back, 3 bases at V and 1 base at J, with 16 bases in the middle. The CDR3 DNA sequence: TGTGCCAGCAGCTCCAGGACCTCGGGAAGGAACACTGAAGCTTTCTTT. Its translation: CASSSRTSGRNTEAFF.

The rearrangement uses TRBV14 and TRBJ2-5; 7 nucleotides line up with TRBD1. The germline CDR1 and CDR2 sequences are SGHDN and FVKESK. The CDR3 totals 15 residues. The V segment lost 4 bases and the J segment 9 bases; nucleotides outside the gene matches: 14. CDR3 sequence (DNA): TGTGCCAGCAGCCCCTATTTCTCCCCGCAGGGGGCCCAGTACTTC. Protein sequence: CASSPYFSPQGAQYF.

CDR3 sequence (DNA): TGTGCTAGTAACGGGGGGCCGGGCAATCAGCCCCAGCATTTT. Translating it yields CASNGGPGNQPQHF. This chain connects TRBV12-5 to TRBJ1-5; D perhaps matches TRBD1 (6 bases). The CDR3 totals 14 residues. Germline CDR1 is LGHNT and CDR2 is FRNRAP. The V gene lost 8 bases and the J gene lost 2 bases, with 13 bases spanning the gap.

V and J are TRBV19 and TRBJ2-7, with TRBD2 matching 14 bases. The length of the CDR3 is 14 residues. The ends lost 10 bases at V and 4 bases at J; junction bases unmatched: 6. Germline V gives CDR1 LNHDA, CDR2 SQIVND (reference sequence). As DNA, the CDR3 is TGTGCCACCGGGACTAGCGGGAGAGGATACGAGCAGTACTTC. This encodes CATGTSGRGYEQYF.

The genes are TRBV27 and TRBJ1-2; tentative D call: TRBD1 (6 bases). Germline V CDR1 and CDR2: MNHEY, SMNVEV (reference sequence). CDR3 length equals 14 residues. V lost 6 bases to trimming and J lost 0 bases, with 11 bases between them. CDR3 region: CASRTDRANYGYTF. CDR3 in DNA: TGTGCCAGCAGGACGGACAGAGCTAACTATGGCTACACCTTC.

This clone appeared once. This chain joins TRBV2 and TRBJ2-7, with D possibly TRBD2 on 5 matching bases. CDR1 and CDR2 (germline): SNHLY, FYNNEI. The CDR3 extends over 13 amino acids. The ends were cut back, 8 bases at V and 3 bases at J, with 14 bases in the middle. CDR3 residues: CASLRALNYEQYF. The CDR3 nucleotides read TGTGCCAGCCTGAGGGCATTAAACTACGAGCAGTACTTC.

The rearrangement uses TRBV19 and TRBJ2-5; 11 bases agree with TRBD2. J lost 4 bases, V lost 5 bases, and 6 bases had no gene match. Germline V gene data show CDR1 as LNHDA and CDR2 as SQIVND (reference sequence). The CDR3 contains 15 residues. CDR3 sequence reads: CASSSLAGGGETQYF. The DNA of the CDR3 is TGTGCCAGTAGTTCTCTAGCGGGAGGAGGAGAGACCCAGTACTTC.

The gene calls are TRBV5-1 and TRBJ2-6, with TRBD1 matching 8 bases. In germline, CDR1 is SGHRS, CDR2 YFSETQ. The CDR3 length is 18 residues. Trimming took 2 bases from V and 0 from J; bases not matched to a gene: 7. DNA for the CDR3: TGCGCCAGCAGCTTCCCAACAGGGGGTGCCTCTGGGGCCAACGTCCTGACTTTC. Encoded protein: CASSFPTGGASGANVLTF.

V gene TRBV11-2 combines with J gene TRBJ2-1; a possible D gene is TRBD1 (6 bases). With 4 bases removed from V and 2 bases from J, the gap between germline ends came to 12 bases. The CDR3 is made up of 15 amino acids. Germline CDR1 SGHAT, CDR2 FQNNGV. CDR3 sequence (DNA): TGTGCCAGCAGCTCACAGCCAGGGGCCTACAATGAGCAGTTCTTC. It encodes CASSSQPGAYNEQFF.

The chain uses TRBV5-1 and TRBJ2-3, with 9 nucleotides matching TRBD2. The CDR3 has 17 residues. Losses at the gene ends were 4 bases for V and 0 bases for J; bases not matched to a gene: 9. In germline, CDR1 is SGHRS, CDR2 YFSETQ. The CDR3: CASSLPETSGSTDTQYF. CDR3 sequence (DNA): TGCGCCAGCAGCCTCCCTGAAACTAGCGGGAGCACAGATACGCAGTATTTT.